This T cell receptor beta chain is from a study of immune evolution from preneoplasia to lung adenocarcinoma (dated by TCRdb to 2020 to 2022). Regarding the research as a whole: HLA loss of heterozygosity was observed in roughly 6.8%, 16% and 36% of AIS, MIA and ADC lesions, respectively, and was not observed in any AAH lesions. Immune contexture across lung adenocarcinoma precursors and invasive adenocarcinoma was profiled using immune gene expression, TCR sequencing and multiplex immunofluorescence. Resected precursor lesions (AAH, AIS, MIA) and invasive adenocarcinomas were each compared against paired morphologically normal lung tissue. The sample size depended on which specimens were available, not on a prior power calculation. Whole exome sequencing and methylation data from the same cohort of nodules were integrated with the immune data. The overall cohort comprised 40 to 60 patients with pulmonary nodules who underwent surgical resection. The TCR sequencing data were obtained from around 51 patients. According to the study, more than 100 samples were used for TCR sequencing. Class I HLA alleles were inferred from exome data with POLYSOLVER, and allele-specific HLA loss was detected with LOHHLA.

Details on this clone: No antigen is known for it. Per-nucleotide qualities are absent, and no much larger clonotype sits a single base away.

Patients underwent resection in Japan or China between about 2014 and 2017. Two lung cancer pathologists independently reviewed H&E slides to confirm the histologic diagnosis of every case. Macro-dissection after pathologic assessment enriched premalignant or tumor cells for nucleic acid extraction. DNA was isolated from FFPE tissue using the AllPrep DNA/RNA FFPE Kit. The immunoSEQ hsTCRbeta Kit was used to sequence TCR beta CDR3 regions from DNA. The original methods were these. The ImmunoSEQ Analyzer was used to analyse the TCR sequencing data. T cell clonality was defined as 1 minus Pielou's evenness, as computed on productive rearrangements. To measure T cell diversity, the inverse Simpson index was applied to productive templates. T cell density was defined as TCR beta template counts normalized to usable DNA, with usable DNA estimated by amplification and sequencing of housekeeping genes. Two-sided Kruskal-Wallis tests were used to compare TCR metrics between histologic stages. Imported from immuneACCESS, the table was reduced by TCRdb to in-frame sequences with V and J called. These copies leave out some clones; in studies compared against another copy, an unresolved V gene accounts for under half, and the cause of the remainder is not known. V and J calls and clone size are given by that table; D and trimming were obtained from the DNA. A total of some 15,000 clones appear in this sample, 85% to 90% of them only once. Clones ranked in the top ten supply less than 3% of the sample.

The paper's findings and limits, for the study overall: Because all patients came from Japan and China, whether the findings apply to Western populations was uncertain. Top T cell clone frequencies were highest in normal lung and appeared to decrease progressively from AAH through AIS, MIA and invasive adenocarcinoma. Clonality was highest in normal lung, while later-stage lesions appeared to show lower clonality but higher T cell density and diversity. The highest T cell clonality was observed in KRAS-mutant nodules compared with EGFR-mutant or double wild-type lesions. The findings were based on association rather than direct causation, and larger cohorts with long-term follow-up and longitudinal biopsies were deemed needed.

Including cysteine and phenylalanine, the CDR3 has 15 amino acids. Only CDR3 DNA remains: 45 bases, in frame from the first base. V is trimmed back by 4 bases and J by 6 bases, and the junction contains 5 bases that no gene match accounts for. The germline V gene gives CDR1 as MNHNS and CDR2 as SASEGT. The origin of this receptor is an older donor with lung adenocarcinoma. The chain is encoded by TRBV6-1 joined to TRBJ2-2, with TRBD2 matching 10 junction bases. Material: FFPE lung adenocarcinoma in situ tissue. This sample's cell subset or site label indicates: preinvasive adenocarcinoma in situ (AIS). The DNA sequence is TGTGCCAGCAGTGCCCTAGCGGGAGAGGCCGGGGAGCTGTTTTTT. The encoded protein is CASSALAGEAGELFF.